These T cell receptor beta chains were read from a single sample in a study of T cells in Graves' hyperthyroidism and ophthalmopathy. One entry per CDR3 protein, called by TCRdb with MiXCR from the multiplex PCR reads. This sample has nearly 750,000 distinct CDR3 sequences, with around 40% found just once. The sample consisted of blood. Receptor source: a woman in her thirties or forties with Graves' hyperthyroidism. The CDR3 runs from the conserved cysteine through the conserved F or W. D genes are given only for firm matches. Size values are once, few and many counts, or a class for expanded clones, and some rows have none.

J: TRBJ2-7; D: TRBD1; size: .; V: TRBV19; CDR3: CASRTGPLDEQYF; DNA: TGTGCCAGCCGGACAGGGCCCCTGGACGAGCAGTACTTC
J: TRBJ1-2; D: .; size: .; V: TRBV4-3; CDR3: CASSRQNTNYGYTF; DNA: TGCGCCAGCAGCCGCCAAAATACTAACTATGGCTACACCTTC
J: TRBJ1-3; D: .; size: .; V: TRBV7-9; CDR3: CASSAMKSGNTIYF; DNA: TGTGCCAGCAGCGCTATGAAATCTGGAAACACCATATATTTT
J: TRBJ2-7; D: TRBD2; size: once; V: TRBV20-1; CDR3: CSASPVTSEGINEQYF; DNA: TGCAGTGCTAGCCCTGTTACTAGCGAGGGGATCAACGAGCAGTACTTC
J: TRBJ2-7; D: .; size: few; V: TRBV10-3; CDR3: CASSFSRDHKTYEQYF; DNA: TGTGCCAGCAGTTTCTCGCGGGACCATAAAACCTACGAGCAGTACTTC
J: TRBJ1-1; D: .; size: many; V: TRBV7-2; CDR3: CASSLSSTEAFF; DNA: TGTGCCAGCAGCTTAAGTAGCACTGAAGCTTTCTTT
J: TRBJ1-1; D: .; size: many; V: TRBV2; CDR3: CASRQSLAFF; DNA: TGTGCCAGCAGGCAGAGCCTAGCTTTCTTT
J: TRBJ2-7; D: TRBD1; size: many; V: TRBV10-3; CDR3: CAISQDRGIGEQYF; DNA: TGTGCCATCAGTCAGGACAGGGGAATAGGCGAGCAGTACTTC
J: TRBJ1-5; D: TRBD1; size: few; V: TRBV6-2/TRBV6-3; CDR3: CASSPSGQGRNQPQHF; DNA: TGTGCCAGCAGCCCCTCGGGACAGGGGAGGAATCAGCCCCAGCATTTT
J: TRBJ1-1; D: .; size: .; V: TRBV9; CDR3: CASRQWGNTEAFF; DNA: TGTGCCAGCAGACAGTGGGGGAACACTGAAGCTTTCTTT